Following are 8 T cell receptor beta chains from one sample sequenced in a study of blood T cell repertoires in COVID-19. The protocol was immunoSEQ multiplex PCR, while the TCRdb copy is restricted to in-frame clones and leaves out a portion. The data contain around 110,000 clones, roughly 88% of them singletons. The sequenced sample consisted of peripheral blood. These receptors were collected from a woman in her 70s with acute or convalescent COVID-19.

This sequence joins TRBV29-1 and TRBJ2-5; TRBD1 matches at 7 bases. Per germline, CDR1 SQVTM and CDR2 ANQGSEA. The CDR3 totals 13 residues. V gave up 7 bases and J gave up 5 bases; unmatched junction bases: 10. CDR3 residues: CSALATGRETQYF. DNA of the CDR3: TGCAGCGCCCTGGCGACAGGGCGTGAGACCCAGTACTTC.

The V gene is TRBV4-2, the J gene TRBJ2-1; 9 bases agree with TRBD2. The V gene end was trimmed by 6 bases and the J gene end by 8 bases; junction bases not matched to a gene: 14. CDR3 size: 16 residues. Germline V gives CDR1 LGHNA, CDR2 YNFKEQ. CDR3 region: CASSPAVSGSRDEQFF. CDR3 DNA sequence: TGTGCCAGCAGTCCGGCGGTTAGCGGGAGCCGCGATGAGCAGTTCTTC.

The rearrangement links TRBV5-5 to TRBJ2-5; D might be TRBD1 (7 bases). This CDR3 spans 20 amino acids. Germline V gene data show CDR1 as SGHKS and CDR2 as YYEKEE (reference sequence). Deletions cut 1 base from V and 1 base from J, with 26 bases between. The CDR3 region has the DNA TGTGCCAGCAGCTTGAGGGCCCTAGCCGGAAGGCAGGGGGGCCAAGAGACCCAGTACTTC. This gives the protein CASSLRALAGRQGGQETQYF.

This clone is a singleton in its sample. J is TRBJ2-5 and V is TRBV7-3; unclear D gene. CDR3 length: 12 residues. From germline, CDR1 is SGHTA and CDR2 FQGTGA. Trimming shortened V by 2 bases and J by 7 bases, and 8 bases separated the two germline ends. CDR3 in amino acids: CASSLDGSTQYF. CDR3 DNA: TGTGCCAGCAGCTTAGACGGGTCGACCCAGTACTTC. Combining the CDR3 with reference TRBV7-3 and TRBJ2-5 gives the whole variable domain GAGVSQTPSNKVTEKGKYVELRCDPISGHTALYWYRQSLGQGPEFLIYFQGTGAADDSGLPNDRFFAVRPEGSVSTLKIQRTERGDSAVYLCASSLDGSTQYFGPGTRLLVL.

This clone was detected only a few times. The genes are TRBV5-4 and TRBJ1-2; perhaps TRBD1 as D (6 bases). Germline assignment: CDR1 SGHNT and CDR2 YYREEE (reference sequence). CDR3 length equals 14 residues. Trimming shortened V by 5 bases and J by 4 bases, and 15 bases separated the two germline ends. The CDR3 sequence is CASRTTGRSYGYTF. The DNA for the CDR3 is TGTGCCAGCAGGACGACAGGAAGGAGCTATGGCTACACCTTC.

In nucleotides, the CDR3 is TGCGCCAGCAGCTTAGAGGGTCTGGAGGGCTACACCTTC. It encodes CASSLEGLEGYTF. The chain links TRBV5-1 to TRBJ1-2, with unresolved D. Trimming cost V 2 bases and J 8 bases, with 13 bases left between them. CDR1 is SGHRS and CDR2 is YFSETQ in the germline V gene. The CDR3 runs 13 residues.

This chain links TRBV6-1 with TRBJ2-3; a weak D match, TRBD2 (7 bases). The germline V gene encodes CDR1 MNHNS and CDR2 SASEGT. Trimming took off 4 bases at V and 0 bases at J, with 20 bases between the two ends. The CDR3 is 18 amino acids. The CDR3 DNA reads as TGTGCCAGCAGTGGGGGGGGTCAGACAGGCCGAAGCACAGATACGCAGTATTTT. It codes for CASSGGGQTGRSTDTQYF.

V is TRBV5-1 and J is TRBJ1-6; unclear D gene. CDR3 length: 17 residues. V was cut by 0 bases and J by 8 bases, with 18 bases left in between. CDR1 is SGHRS and CDR2 is YFSETQ in the germline V gene. CDR3 bases: TGCGCCAGCAGCTTGGTCCCTCCGGGGTCCACTGATTCACCCCTCCACTTT. Its translation is CASSLVPPGSTDSPLHF.